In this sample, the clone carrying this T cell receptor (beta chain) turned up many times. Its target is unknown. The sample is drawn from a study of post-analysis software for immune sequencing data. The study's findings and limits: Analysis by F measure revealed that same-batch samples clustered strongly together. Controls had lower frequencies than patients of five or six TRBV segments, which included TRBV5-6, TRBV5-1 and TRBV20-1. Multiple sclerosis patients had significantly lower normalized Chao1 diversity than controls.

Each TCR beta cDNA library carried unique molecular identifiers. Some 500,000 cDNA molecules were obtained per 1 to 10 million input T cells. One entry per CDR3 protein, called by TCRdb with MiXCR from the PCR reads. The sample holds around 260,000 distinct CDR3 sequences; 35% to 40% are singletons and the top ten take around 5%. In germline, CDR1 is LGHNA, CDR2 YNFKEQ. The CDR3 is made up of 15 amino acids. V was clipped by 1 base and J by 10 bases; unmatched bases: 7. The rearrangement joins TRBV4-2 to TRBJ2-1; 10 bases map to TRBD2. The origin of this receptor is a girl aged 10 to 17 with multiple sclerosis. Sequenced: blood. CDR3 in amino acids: CASSQGLAGDREQFF. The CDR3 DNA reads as TGTGCCAGCAGCCAAGGGCTAGCGGGAGACAGGGAGCAGTTCTTC.